This note documents a single TCR beta chain sequence. This sample is part of a study of T cell responses to AZD1222 COVID-19 vaccine. V lost 0 bases and J lost 7, with 30 bases in between. CDR1 is SGHKS and CDR2 is YYEKEE in the germline V gene (reference sequence). The CDR3 length is 20 residues. Profiled with immunoSEQ multiplex PCR; TCRdb holds only in-frame clones, not every one. Here the sample spans tens of thousands of clones, less than 90% being singletons. Sample: peripheral blood, taken on day 0 of AZD1222 vaccination. The chain links TRBV5-5 to TRBJ2-3; possibly TRBD2 for D (6 bases). This TCR was sampled from an adult in good health. The CDR3 loop is CASSLDLLTVGGGDFHTQYF. The DNA of the CDR3 is TGTGCCAGCAGCTTGGACTTACTGACAGTTGGCGGAGGGGACTTTCATACGCAGTATTTT.